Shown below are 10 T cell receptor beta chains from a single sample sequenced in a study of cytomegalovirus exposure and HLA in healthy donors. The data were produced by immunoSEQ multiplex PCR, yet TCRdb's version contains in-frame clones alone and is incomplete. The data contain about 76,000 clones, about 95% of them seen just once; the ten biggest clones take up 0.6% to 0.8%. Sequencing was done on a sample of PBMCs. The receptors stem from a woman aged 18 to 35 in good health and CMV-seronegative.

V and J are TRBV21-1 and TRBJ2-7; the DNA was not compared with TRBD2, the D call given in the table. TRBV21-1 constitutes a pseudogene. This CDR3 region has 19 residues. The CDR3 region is CASSKALDSGGPSSYEQYF. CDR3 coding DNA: TGTGCCAGCAGCAAAGCGCTTGATAGCGGGGGGCCGAGCTCCTACGAGCAGTACTTC.

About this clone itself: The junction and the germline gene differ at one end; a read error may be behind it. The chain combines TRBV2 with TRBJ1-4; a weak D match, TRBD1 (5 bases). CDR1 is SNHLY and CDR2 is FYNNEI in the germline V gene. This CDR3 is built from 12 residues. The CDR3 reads CASSVDIKGYNF. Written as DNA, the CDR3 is TGTGCCAGCAGTGTGGACATAAAGGGCTACAATTTT.

The chain's CDR3 is CASSLSQGRYGYTF. In DNA form, the CDR3 reads TGTGCCAGCAGTTTATCTCAGGGGCGATATGGCTACACCTTC. The chain links TRBV28 to TRBJ1-2; D possibly corresponds to TRBD1 (6 bases). Germline values: CDR1 MDHEN, CDR2 SYDVKM. With 1 base removed from V and 5 bases from J, the gap between germline ends came to 11 bases. The CDR3 sequence is 14 residues long.

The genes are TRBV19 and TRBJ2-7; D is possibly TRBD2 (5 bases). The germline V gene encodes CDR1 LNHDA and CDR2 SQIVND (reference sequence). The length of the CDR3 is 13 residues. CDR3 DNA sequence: TGTTTGCCCTCGGGGATCCTAGTGGACGAGCAGTACTTC. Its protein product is CLPSGILVDEQYF.

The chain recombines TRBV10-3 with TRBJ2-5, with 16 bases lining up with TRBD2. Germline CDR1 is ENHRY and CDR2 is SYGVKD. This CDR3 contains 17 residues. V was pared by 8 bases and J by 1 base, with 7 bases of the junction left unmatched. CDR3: CAIRPGTSGGAQETQYF. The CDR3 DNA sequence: TGTGCCATCCGTCCCGGGACTAGCGGGGGGGCCCAAGAGACCCAGTACTTC.

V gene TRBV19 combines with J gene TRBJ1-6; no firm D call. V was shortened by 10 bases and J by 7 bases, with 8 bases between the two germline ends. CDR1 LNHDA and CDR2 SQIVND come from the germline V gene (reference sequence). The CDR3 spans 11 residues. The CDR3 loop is CAKMENSPLHF. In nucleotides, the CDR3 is TGTGCCAAAATGGAGAATTCACCCCTCCACTTT.

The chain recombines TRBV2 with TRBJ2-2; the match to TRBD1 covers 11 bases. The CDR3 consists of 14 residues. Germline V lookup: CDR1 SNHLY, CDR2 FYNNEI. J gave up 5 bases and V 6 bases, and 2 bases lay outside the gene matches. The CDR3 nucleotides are TGTGCCAGCAGAGGGACAGGGGGGACCGGGGAGCTGTTTTTT. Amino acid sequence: CASRGTGGTGELFF.

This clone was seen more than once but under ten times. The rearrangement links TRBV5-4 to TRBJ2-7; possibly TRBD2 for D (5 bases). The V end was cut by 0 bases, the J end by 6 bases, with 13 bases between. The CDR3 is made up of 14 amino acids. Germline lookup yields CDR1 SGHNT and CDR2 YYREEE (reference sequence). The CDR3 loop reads CASSLVGPEGEQYF. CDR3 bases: TGTGCCAGCAGCTTGGTAGGTCCAGAGGGCGAGCAGTACTTC.

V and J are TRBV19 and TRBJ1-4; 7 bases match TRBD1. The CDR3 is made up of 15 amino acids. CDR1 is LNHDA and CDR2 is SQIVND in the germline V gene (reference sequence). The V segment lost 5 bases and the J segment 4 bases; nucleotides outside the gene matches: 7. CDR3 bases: TGTGCCAGTAGTCGGGACAGCGGAGGTAATGAAAAACTGTTTTTT. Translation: CASSRDSGGNEKLFF.

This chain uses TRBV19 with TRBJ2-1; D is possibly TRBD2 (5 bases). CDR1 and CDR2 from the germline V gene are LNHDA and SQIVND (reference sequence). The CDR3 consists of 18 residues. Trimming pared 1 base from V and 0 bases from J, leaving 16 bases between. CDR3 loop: CASSIGFWTGSSYNEQFF. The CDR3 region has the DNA TGTGCCAGTAGTATAGGTTTTTGGACGGGGAGCTCCTACAATGAGCAGTTCTTC.